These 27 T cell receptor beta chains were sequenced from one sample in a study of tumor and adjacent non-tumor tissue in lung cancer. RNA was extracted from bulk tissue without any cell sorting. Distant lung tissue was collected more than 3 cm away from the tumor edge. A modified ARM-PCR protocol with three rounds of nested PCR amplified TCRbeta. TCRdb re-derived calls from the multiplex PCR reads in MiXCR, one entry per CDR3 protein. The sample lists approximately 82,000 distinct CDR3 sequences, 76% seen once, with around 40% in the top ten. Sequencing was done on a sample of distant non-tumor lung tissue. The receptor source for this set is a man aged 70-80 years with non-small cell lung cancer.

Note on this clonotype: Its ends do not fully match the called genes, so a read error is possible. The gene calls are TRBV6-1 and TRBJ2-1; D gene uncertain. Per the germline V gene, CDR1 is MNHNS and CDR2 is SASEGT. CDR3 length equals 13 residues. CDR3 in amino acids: CASSEAAGSNEQF. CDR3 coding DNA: TGTGCCAGCAGTGAAGCGGCAGGAAGCAATGAGCAGTTC.

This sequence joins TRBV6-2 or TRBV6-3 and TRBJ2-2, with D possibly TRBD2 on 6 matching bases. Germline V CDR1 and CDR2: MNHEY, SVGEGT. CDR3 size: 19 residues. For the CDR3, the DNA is TGTGCAAGCGGTAGCGCAGCCGGGAGACCTCAAAAGAACACCGGGGAGCTGTTTTTT. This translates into CASGSAAGRPQKNTGELFF.

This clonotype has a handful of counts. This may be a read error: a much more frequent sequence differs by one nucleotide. The CDR3 DNA follows: TGCAGCGTCCAGACAGGGAGTAGCCCAGATACGCAGTATTTT. Translating it yields CSVQTGSSPDTQYF. The chain combines TRBV29-1 with TRBJ2-3, with 7 nucleotides matching TRBD1. This CDR3 has 14 amino acids. Germline V gene sequence: CDR1 SQVTM, CDR2 ANQGSEA. V lost 6 bases to trimming and J lost 4 bases; unmatched junction nucleotides: 10.

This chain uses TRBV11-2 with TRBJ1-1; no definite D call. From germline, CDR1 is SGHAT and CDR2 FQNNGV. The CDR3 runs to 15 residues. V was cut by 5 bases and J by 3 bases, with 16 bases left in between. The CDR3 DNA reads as TGTGCCAGCAGCCCCACAGATGGGATTTACACTGAAGCTTTCTTT. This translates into CASSPTDGIYTEAFF.

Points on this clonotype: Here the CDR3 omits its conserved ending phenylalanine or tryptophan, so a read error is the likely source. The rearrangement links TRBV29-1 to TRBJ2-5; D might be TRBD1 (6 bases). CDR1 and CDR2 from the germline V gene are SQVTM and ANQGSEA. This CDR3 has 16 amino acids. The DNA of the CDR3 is TGCAGCGCCATGCCCTACCTCCAGACAGGTCAAGAGGCCCAGTACCTC. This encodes CSAMPYLQTGQEAQYL.

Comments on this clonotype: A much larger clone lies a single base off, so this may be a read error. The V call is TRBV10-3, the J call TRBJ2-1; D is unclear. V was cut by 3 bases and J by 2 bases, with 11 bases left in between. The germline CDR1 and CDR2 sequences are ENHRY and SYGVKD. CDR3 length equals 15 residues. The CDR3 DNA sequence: TGTGCCATCAGTGATATGGCTGTAGCCTACAATGAGCAGTTCTTC. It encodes CAISDMAVAYNEQFF.

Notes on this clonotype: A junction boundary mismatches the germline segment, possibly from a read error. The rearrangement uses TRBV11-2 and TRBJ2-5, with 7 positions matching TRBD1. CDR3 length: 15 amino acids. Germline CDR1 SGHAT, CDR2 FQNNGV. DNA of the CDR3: TGTGCCAGTAGCCCGGGGACAGTTGGGCAAGAGACCCGGTGCTTC. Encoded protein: CASSPGTVGQETRCF.

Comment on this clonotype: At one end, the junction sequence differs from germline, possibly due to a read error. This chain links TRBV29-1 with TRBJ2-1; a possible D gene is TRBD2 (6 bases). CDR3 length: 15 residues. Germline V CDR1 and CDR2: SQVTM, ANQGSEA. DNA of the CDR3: TGCGGCGTGACCCTTGGGGCTAGCGTGATCAATGAGCAGTTCTTC. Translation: CGVTLGASVINEQFF.

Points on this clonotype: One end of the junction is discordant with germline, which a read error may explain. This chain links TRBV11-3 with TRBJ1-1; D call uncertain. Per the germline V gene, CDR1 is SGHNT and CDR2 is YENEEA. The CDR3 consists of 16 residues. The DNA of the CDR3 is TGTGCCAGCAACTTCCGGGAGAGAACTCTGAACACTGAAGCCTTCTTT. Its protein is CASNFRERTLNTEAFF.

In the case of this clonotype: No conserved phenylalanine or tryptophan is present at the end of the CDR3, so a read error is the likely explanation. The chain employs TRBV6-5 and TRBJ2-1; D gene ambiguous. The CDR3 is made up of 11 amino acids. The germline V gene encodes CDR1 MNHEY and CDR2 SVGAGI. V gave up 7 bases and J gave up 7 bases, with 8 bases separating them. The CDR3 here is CASNIVNEQFS. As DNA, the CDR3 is TGTGCCAGCAATATCGTGAATGAGCAGTTCTCC.

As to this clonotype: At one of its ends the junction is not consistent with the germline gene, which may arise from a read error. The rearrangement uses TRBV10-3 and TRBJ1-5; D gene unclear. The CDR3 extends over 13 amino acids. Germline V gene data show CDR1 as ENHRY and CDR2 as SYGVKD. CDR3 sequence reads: CAINAAENQSQHF. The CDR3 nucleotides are TGTGCCATTAACGCGGCCGAGAATCAGTCCCAGCATTTT.

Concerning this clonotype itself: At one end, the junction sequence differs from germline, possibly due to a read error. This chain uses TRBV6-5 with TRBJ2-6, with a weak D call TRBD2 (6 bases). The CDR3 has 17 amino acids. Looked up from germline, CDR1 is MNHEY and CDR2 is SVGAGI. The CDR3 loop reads CTSSSGTGGSGANVLTF. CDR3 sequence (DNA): TGTACCAGTAGTTCCGGGACCGGGGGCTCTGGGGCCAACGTCCTGACTTTC.

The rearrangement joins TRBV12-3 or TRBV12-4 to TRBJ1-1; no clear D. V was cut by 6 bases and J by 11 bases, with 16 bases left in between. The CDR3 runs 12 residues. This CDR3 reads CASSGFPIEAFF. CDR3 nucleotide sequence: TGTGCCAGCAGCGGTTTCCCGATTGAGGCTTTCTTT.

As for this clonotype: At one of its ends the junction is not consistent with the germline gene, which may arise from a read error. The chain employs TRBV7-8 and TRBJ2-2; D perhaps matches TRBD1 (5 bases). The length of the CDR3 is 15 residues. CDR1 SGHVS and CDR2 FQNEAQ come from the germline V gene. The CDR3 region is CASTLVAGPRVELFF. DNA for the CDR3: TGTGCCAGCACCTTAGTTGCAGGTCCCAGGGTGGAGCTGTTTTTT.

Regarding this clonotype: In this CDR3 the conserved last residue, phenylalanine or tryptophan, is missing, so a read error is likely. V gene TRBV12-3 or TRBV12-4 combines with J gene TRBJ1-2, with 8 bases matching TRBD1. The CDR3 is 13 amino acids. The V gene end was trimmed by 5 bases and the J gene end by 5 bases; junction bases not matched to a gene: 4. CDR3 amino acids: CASSRTGSYGYTL. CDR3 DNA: TGTGCCAGCAGTCGGACAGGGAGTTATGGCTACACCTTA.

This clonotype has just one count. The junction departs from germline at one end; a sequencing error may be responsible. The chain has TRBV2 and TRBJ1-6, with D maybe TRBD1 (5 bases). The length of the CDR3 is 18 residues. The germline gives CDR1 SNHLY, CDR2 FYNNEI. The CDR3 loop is CATSQLDSTLGGNSPLHF. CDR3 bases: TGTGCCACCAGTCAATTGGACTCAACGCTGGGGGGGAATTCACCCCTCCACTTT.

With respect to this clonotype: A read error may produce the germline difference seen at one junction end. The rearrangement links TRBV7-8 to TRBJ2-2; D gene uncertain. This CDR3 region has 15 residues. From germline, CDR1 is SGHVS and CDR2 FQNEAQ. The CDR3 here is CANSLVSVNIGELFF. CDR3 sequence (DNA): TGTGCCAACAGCTTAGTTTCGGTCAACATCGGGGAGCTGTTTTTT. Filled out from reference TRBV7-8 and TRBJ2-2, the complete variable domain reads GAGVSQSPRYKVAKRGQDVALRCDPISGHVSLFWYQQALGQGPEFLTYFQNEAQLDKSGLPSDRFFAERPEGSVSTLKIQRTQQEDSAVYLCANSLVSVNIGELFFGEGSRLTVL.

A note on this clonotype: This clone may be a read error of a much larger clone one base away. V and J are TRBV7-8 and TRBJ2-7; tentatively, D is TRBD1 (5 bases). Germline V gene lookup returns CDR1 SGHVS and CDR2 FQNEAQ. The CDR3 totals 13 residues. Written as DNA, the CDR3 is TGTGCCAACAGCCACCCTCAGGGAAACGAGCAGTACTTC. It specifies CANSHPQGNEQYF.

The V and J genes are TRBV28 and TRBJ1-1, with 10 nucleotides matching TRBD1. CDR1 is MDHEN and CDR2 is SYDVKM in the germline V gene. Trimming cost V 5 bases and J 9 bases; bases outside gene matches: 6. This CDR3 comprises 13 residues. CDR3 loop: CASSQGTGVKAFF. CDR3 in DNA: TGTGCCAGCAGTCAGGGGACAGGGGTAAAAGCTTTCTTT.

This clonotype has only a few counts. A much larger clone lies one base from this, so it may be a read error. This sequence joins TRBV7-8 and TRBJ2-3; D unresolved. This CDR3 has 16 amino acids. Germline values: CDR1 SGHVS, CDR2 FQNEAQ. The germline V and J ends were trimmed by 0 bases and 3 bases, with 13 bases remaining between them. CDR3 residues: CASSLALVAQTDTQYF. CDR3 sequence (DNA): TGTGCCAGCAGCTTAGCTCTGGTAGCACAAACAGATACGCAGTATTTT.

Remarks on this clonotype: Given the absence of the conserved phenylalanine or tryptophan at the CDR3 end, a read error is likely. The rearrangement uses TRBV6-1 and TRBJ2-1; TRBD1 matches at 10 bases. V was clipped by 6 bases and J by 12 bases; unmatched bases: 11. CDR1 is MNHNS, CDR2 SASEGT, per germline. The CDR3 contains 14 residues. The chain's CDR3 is CASRTWDRGLGQFY. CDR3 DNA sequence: TGTGCCAGCAGGACCTGGGACAGGGGACTAGGGCAGTTCTAC.

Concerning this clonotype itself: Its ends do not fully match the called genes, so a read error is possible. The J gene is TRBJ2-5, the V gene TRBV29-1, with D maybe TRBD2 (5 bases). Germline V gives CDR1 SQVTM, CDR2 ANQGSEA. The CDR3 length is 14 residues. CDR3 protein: CSVGRTGNGETRYF. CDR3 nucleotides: TGCAGCGTGGGCCGGACTGGGAATGGGGAGACCCGGTACTTC.

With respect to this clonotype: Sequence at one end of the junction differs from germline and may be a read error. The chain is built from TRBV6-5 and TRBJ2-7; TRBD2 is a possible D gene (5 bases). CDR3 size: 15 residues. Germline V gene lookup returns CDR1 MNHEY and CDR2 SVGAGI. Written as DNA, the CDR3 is TGTGCCAGCAGTTACTCCCGGAGAGGGCCTACCGAGCAGTATTTC. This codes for CASSYSRRGPTEQYF.

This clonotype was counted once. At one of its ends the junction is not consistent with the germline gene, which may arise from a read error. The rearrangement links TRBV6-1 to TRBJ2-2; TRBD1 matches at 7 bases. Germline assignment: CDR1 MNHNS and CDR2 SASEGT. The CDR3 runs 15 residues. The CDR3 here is CASVTRGILSSELLF. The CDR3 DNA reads TGTGCCAGCGTTACCAGGGGGATCTTGTCTTCGGAGCTGCTTTTT.

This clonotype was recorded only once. The CDR3 DNA reads as TGTGCCAGCAGCCAGGGACAATCTTATGGCTACACCTTC. Translated, it gives CASSQGQSYGYTF. This sequence joins TRBV5-6 and TRBJ1-2; D may be TRBD1 (6 bases). The V gene's germline CDR1 is SGHDT and CDR2 YYEEEE. The CDR3 totals 13 residues. Trimming stripped 4 bases from V and 5 bases from J, with 12 bases between.

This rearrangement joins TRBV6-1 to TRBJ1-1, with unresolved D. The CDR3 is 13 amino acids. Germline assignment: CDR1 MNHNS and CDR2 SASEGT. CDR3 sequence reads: CVGTAPFKTEAFF. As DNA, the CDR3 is TGTGTCGGCACCGCCCCATTCAAGACTGAAGCTTTCTTT.

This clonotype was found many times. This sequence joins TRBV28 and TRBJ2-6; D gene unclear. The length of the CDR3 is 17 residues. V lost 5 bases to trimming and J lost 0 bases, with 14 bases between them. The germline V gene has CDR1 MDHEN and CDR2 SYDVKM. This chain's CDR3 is CASSEMTASSGANVLTF. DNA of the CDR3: TGTGCCAGCAGTGAAATGACGGCTAGCTCTGGGGCCAACGTCCTGACTTTC.